Described below is a single TCR beta chain sequence and its context. The sample belongs to a study of blood T cell repertoires in COVID-19. Whole-study context: Sources were T cells, B-cell-depleted T cells, or PBMCs; the material itself was cDNA or gDNA.

V gave up 4 bases and J gave up 7 bases, with 18 bases separating them. From germline, CDR1 is SGHNT and CDR2 YYREEE (reference sequence). The length of the CDR3 is 14 residues. Per the original data handling: The authors estimated nucleated cell counts from reference gene primer amplification. The table came from immunoSEQ multiplex PCR; TCRdb's copy has only in-frame clones and leaves some out. V, J and clone size are taken as reported in that table, and D and trimming were inferred from the DNA itself. This table holds 140,000 to 150,000 clones, roughly 80% found once. Source material: peripheral blood. The chain has TRBV5-4 and TRBJ2-7; unclear D gene. The origin of this receptor is a human donor with acute or convalescent COVID-19. The donor label of this sample is uncertain. Here the CDR3 reads CASSGAGLRIEQYF. The CDR3 DNA reads as TGTGCCAGCAGCGGAGCCGGCCTCCGGATTGAGCAGTACTTC. The full variable domain, with the rest looked up from reference TRBV5-4 and TRBJ2-7, is ETGVTQSPTHLIKTRGQQVTLRCSSQSGHNTVSWYQQALGQGPQFIFQYYREEENGRGNFPPRFSGLQFPNYSSELNVNALELDDSALYLCASSGAGLRIEQYFGPGTRLTVT.